This TCR beta chain appears in the sequencing data of a study of T cell clones after liver transplantation. Study-level information: Liver transplant recipients had immunosuppression withdrawal attempted within 2 years.

CDR1 is LNHDA and CDR2 is SQIVND in the germline V gene (reference sequence). CDR3 length: 15 amino acids. The V end lost 3 bases, the J end lost 0 bases, and 6 bases lay between the germline ends. The table came from immunoSEQ multiplex PCR; TCRdb's copy has only in-frame clones and leaves some out. The table has 40,000 to 55,000 clones, around 84% seen once. This chain uses TRBV19 with TRBJ2-6; D may correspond to TRBD1 or TRBD2 (5 bases each). The receptor was isolated from a human patient who received a liver transplant. Some T cells may originate from the graft donor. Sequenced here: CD4+ T cells from blood, sampled 24 months after liver transplant. The CDR3 is CASSIGGSGANVLTF. As DNA, the CDR3 is TGTGCCAGTAGTATTGGGGGCTCTGGGGCCAACGTCCTGACTTTC.